Below, one TCR beta chain is given with its context. This clonotype occurred many times. What this receptor recognizes is not known. No base quality information exists; no much larger clone differs at one position. The record originates from a study of molecular identifiers for immune sequencing clone quantification (dated by TCRdb to the late 2010s). In the study overall: For a replicate experiment, the RNA from either around 20,000 or 99,000 naive CD8 T cells was divided into five aliquots, and four of those aliquots went on to sequencing. CD8 T cells were used in a methods study to benchmark molecular-identifier clustering-based TCR repertoire sequencing (MIDCIRS) and TCR RNA copy counting.

The library was prepared using PCR. Instrument on record: Illumina HiSeq 4000. Bulk TCR libraries were prepared as previously described, using TCR primers listed in Table S5. The Qiagen AllPrep DNA/RNA kit was used to purify total RNA. Reads from multiple sequencing runs of the same library were pooled before analysis. For the original study's pipeline: Reads were retained only if an exact TCR constant sequence was present, and the retained reads were trimmed to 150 nt and grouped according to their 12-nt molecular barcodes. Reads in each barcode group were sub-clustered using a 15% Levenshtein threshold, and a quality-weighted consensus sequence was built for each RNA molecule. Non-functional sequences were filtered out, along with any lower-count sequence sitting one edit away from another sequence. Barcode sub-clusters with fewer than 20% of the maximum read count were removed, based on fitting two negative binomial distributions. TCRdb reworked the public reads: Q25 trimming with fastp, MiXCR clone assembly, productive beta chains retained. Here each entry gathers all rows of one CDR3 protein and keeps the most common genes and DNA. For this entry, the V and J calls and clone size follow TCRdb and not the study's own pipeline. Across this sample there are under 650,000 distinct CDR3 sequences, with about 20% seen only once. The ten largest clones take up 0.75% to 0.95% of the sample.

V and J are trimmed by 2 bases and 2 bases, and the gene matches miss 9 bases of the junction. There are 16 amino acids in the CDR3, from cysteine to phenylalanine inclusive. Only the CDR3 DNA stays, 48 bases, in frame from base 1. CDR1 and CDR2, looked up from the germline V gene, are SQVTM and ANQGSEA. Libraries of naive CD8 T cells were built from about 20,000 to 1,000,000 sorted cells, with 10%, 30% or 50% of the purified RNA used. Naive CD8 T cells were FACS-sorted as CD8+CD4-CCR7+CD45RA+ on a BD FACSAria II into RLT Plus buffer. Detection sensitivity was tested by spiking Jurkat RNA equal to roughly ten TCR copies' worth into samples containing about 20,000-1,100,000 naive CD8 T cells. CD8 T cells were enriched with RosetteSep CD8+ T Cell Enrichment Cocktail and Ficoll-Paque, followed by ACK red cell lysis. What the study reported, not specific to this receptor: The naive libraries included spiked-in Jurkat TCR RNA (roughly nine copies' worth), and this Jurkat TCR RNA is not part of the donor repertoire. Highly expanded clone sizes could be underestimated because identical TCR molecules may share a barcode. In CMV-specific effector cells, over 99% of molecules were held by clones above 20 RNA copies, whereas under 1% of molecules were held by such clones in naive cells. Modeling estimated about three recovered TCR RNA copies per cell, compared with 9.5 to 10 by digital PCR, which implies 30% to 35% capture efficiency. Spiked-in Jurkat TCR RNA equal to a single cell's worth was reported to be detectable even within 1,200,000 naive CD8 T cells. When barcode sub-clustering was not used, chimeric consensus sequences inflated TCR diversity, with chimeras reaching as high as 47%.

The source is a human donor in good health. Some libraries in this study had Jurkat cell RNA spiked in. The sequence is built from TRBV29-1 and TRBJ2-3; 8 junctional bases match TRBD1. The sequenced sample was naive CD8+ T cells from blood, with Jurkat cell RNA spiked in. The cell subset or site label, as the study defines it: FACS-sorted CD8+CD4-CCR7+CD45RA+ naive T cells. Read as DNA, the sequence is TGCAGCGTTGAACGGGGAGGACAGGGAAACACAGATACGCAGTATTTT. The encoded protein is CSVERGGQGNTDTQYF.